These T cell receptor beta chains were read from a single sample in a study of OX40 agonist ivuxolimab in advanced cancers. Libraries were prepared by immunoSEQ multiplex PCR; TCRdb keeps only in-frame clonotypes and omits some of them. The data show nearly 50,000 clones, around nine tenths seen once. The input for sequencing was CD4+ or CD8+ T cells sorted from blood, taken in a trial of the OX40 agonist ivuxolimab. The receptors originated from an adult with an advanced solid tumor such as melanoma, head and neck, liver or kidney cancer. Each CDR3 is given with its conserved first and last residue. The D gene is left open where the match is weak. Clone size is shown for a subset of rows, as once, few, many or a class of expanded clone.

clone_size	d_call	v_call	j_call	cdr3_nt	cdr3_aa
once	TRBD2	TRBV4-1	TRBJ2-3	TGCGCCAGCAGCCAGGGACTAGCGGGAGTCGGAGATACGCAGTATTTT	CASSQGLAGVGDTQYF
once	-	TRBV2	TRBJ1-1	TGTGCCAGCTCCGTACCATCGGGGACTGAAGCTTTCTTT	CASSVPSGTEAFF
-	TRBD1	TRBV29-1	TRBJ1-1	TGCAGCGTGGGGACAGCTGAAGCTTTCTTT	CSVGTAEAFF
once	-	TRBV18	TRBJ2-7	TGTGCCAGCTCACCCCGGAGCCTACGGGACGAGCAGTACTTC	CASSPRSLRDEQYF
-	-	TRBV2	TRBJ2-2	TGTGCCAGCAAGGGGGACGGGGAGCTGTTTTTT	CASKGDGELFF
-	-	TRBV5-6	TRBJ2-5	TGTGCCAGCAGCTCGCAAGAGACCCAGTACTTC	CASSSQETQYF
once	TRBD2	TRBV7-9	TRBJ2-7	TGTGCCAGCAGCCCCAGCGGGAGGTCGTACGAGCAGTACTTC	CASSPSGRSYEQYF
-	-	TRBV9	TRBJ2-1	TGTGCCAGCAGCCGAGCGGATAGCTCCTACAATGAGCAGTTCTTC	CASSRADSSYNEQFF
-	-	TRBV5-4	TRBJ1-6	TGTGCCAGCAGCTTGGCGAGGACGGCCGGGTCACCCCTCCACTTT	CASSLARTAGSPLHF
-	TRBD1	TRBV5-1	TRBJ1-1	TGCGCCAGCAGCTTGGCCGGGACAGGCCTGTTAGGGGCTGAAGCTTTCTTT	CASSLAGTGLLGAEAFF
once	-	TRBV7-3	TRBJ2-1	TGTGCCAGCAGCCCAAACAGCTACAATGAGCAGTTCTTC	CASSPNSYNEQFF
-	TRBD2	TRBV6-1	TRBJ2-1	TGTGCCAGCAGTGAATTTAGCGGGAATACCTACAATGAGCAGTTCTTC	CASSEFSGNTYNEQFF
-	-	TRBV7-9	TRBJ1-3	TGTGCCAGCAGCTTGAAAAAGGTGTTGGGCTCTGGAAACACCATATATTTT	CASSLKKVLGSGNTIYF
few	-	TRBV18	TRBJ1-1	TGTGCCAGCTCTCAGGGAATGAACACTGAAGCTTTCTTT	CASSQGMNTEAFF
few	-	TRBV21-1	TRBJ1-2	TGTGCCAGCAGGGTTCGCCGGGGCTATGGCTACACCTTC	CASRVRRGYGYTF
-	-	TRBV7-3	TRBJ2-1	TGTGCCAGCAGCTTAGGGACATACAATGAGCAGTTCTTC	CASSLGTYNEQFF
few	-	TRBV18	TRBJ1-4	TGTGCCAGCTCACCATGGAGAGATGAAAAACTGTTTTTT	CASSPWRDEKLFF
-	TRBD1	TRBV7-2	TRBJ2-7	TGTGCCAGCAGCTTAGGGACAGGGTTCCAATACGAGCAGTACTTC	CASSLGTGFQYEQYF
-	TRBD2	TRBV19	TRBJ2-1	TGTGCCAGTAGTAGGACTAGCGATGAGCAGTTCTTC	CASSRTSDEQFF
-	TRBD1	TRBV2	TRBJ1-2	TGTGCCAGAGAAACCCAGGGGGGAAGGCACTATGGCTACACCTTC	CARETQGGRHYGYTF
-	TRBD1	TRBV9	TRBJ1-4	TGTGCCAGCAGCGTAGGACAGGGGGCTAAAGAAAAACTGTTTTTT	CASSVGQGAKEKLFF
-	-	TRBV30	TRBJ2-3	TGTGCCTGGAGTCCCGGGGGAGGGGGAACAGATACGCAGTATTTT	CAWSPGGGGTDTQYF
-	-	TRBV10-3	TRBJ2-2	TGTGCCATCAGTGAGTCGAGGGACACCGGGGAGCTGTTTTTT	CAISESRDTGELFF
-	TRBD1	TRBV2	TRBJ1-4	TGTGCCAGCCGGGACAGGGATGTCACTAATGAAAAACTGTTTTTT	CASRDRDVTNEKLFF
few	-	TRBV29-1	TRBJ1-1	TGCAGCGTTCGGGGGCAGGGGACTGAAGCTTTCTTT	CSVRGQGTEAFF
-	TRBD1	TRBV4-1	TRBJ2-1	TGCGCCAGCAGCCCCTACGACAGGGAGATTCGCGAGCAGTTCTTC	CASSPYDREIREQFF
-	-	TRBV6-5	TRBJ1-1	TGTGCCAGCAGTTACTCTGCCAGGGCGGACACTGAAGCTTTCTTT	CASSYSARADTEAFF
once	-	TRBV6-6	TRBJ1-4	TGTGCCAGCAGATTGGATGCAACTAATGAAAAACTGTTTTTT	CASRLDATNEKLFF
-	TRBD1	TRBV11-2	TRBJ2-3	TGTGCCAGCAGCTTAGGGGGGTTTACCGGGACAGGGGCAGATACGCAGTATTTT	CASSLGGFTGTGADTQYF
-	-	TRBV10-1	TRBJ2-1	TGCGCCAGCAGTGAGTATGCGGGGTATCAGTTCTTC	CASSEYAGYQFF
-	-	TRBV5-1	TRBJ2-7	TGCGCCAGCAGCACAATGACAGGTACTATCTCCTACGAGCAGTACTTC	CASSTMTGTISYEQYF
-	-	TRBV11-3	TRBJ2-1	TGTGCCAGCAGCGCAGGAACTACATACAATGAGCAGTTCTTC	CASSAGTTYNEQFF
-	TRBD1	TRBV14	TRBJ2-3	TGTGCCAGCAGCCGCGGACAGGAGACAGATACGCAGTATTTT	CASSRGQETDTQYF
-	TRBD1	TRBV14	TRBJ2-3	TGTGCCAGCAGCCTACAGGGGGGATACACAGATACGCAGTATTTT	CASSLQGGYTDTQYF
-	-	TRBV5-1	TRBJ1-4	TGCGCCAGCAGCCTGGGCCAGGGGTTTAATGAAAAACTGTTTTTT	CASSLGQGFNEKLFF
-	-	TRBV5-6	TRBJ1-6	TGTGCCAGCAGCTTTTTAGGGGCAGGGTTTAATTCACCCCTCCACTTT	CASSFLGAGFNSPLHF
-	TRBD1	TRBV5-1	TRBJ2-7	TGCGCCAGCAGCTGGACAGGGTCGGCCTACGAGCAGTACTTC	CASSWTGSAYEQYF
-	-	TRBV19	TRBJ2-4	TGTGCCAGTGGTCCGGGCTTCATGTACTTC	CASGPGFMYF
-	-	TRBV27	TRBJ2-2	TGTGCCAGCAGTTTTCTACAGGTATCCGGGGAGCTGTTTTTT	CASSFLQVSGELFF